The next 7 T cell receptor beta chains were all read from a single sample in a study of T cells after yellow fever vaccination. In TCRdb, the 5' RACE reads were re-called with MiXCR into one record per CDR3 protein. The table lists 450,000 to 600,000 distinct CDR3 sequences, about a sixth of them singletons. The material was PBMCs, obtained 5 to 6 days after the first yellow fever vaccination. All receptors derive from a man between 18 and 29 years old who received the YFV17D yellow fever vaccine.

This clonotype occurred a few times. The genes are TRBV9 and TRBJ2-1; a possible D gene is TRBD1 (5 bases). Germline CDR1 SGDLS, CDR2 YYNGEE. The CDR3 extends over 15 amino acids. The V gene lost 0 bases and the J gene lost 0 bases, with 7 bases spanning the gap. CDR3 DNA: TGTGCCAGCAGCGTAGACGACAGCTCCTACAATGAGCAGTTCTTC. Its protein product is CASSVDDSSYNEQFF.

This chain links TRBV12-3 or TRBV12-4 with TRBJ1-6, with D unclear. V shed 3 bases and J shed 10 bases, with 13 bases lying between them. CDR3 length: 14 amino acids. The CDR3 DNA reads TGTGCCAGCAGTTTCCAGGAGACGGGGTCACCCCTCCACTTT. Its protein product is CASSFQETGSPLHF.

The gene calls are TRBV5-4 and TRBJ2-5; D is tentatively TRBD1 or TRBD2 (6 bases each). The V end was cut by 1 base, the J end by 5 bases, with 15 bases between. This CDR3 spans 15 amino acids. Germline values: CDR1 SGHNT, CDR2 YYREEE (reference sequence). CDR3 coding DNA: TGTGCCAGCAGCTTGCAGCAGGGGAGGTCGGAGACCCAGTACTTC. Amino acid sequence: CASSLQQGRSETQYF.

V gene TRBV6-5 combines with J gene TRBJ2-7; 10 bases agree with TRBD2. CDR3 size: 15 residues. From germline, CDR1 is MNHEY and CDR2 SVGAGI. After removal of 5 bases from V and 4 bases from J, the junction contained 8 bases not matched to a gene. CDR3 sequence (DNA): TGTGCCAGCAGTGTACTACTAGCGGGGAATTACGAGCAGTACGTC. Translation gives CASSVLLAGNYEQYV.

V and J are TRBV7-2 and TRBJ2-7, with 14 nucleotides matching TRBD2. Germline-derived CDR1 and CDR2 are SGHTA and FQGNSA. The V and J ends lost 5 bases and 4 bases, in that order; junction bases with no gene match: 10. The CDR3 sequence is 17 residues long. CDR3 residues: CASSPTGLAGGIYEQYF. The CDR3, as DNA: TGTGCCAGCAGCCCCACCGGACTAGCGGGGGGTATATACGAGCAGTACTTC.

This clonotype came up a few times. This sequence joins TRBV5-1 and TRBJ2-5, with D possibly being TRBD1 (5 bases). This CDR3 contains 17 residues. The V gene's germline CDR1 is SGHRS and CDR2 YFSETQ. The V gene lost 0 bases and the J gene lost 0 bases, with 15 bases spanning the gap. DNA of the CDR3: TGCGCCAGCAGCTTGGCAGGGTTCGGTTCGTACCAAGAGACCCAGTACTTC. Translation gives CASSLAGFGSYQETQYF.

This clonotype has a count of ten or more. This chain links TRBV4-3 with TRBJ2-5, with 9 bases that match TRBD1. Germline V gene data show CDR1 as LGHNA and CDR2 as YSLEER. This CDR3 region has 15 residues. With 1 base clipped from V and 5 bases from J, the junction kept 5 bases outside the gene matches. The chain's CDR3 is CASSQAGTGPETQYF. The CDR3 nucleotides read TGCGCCAGCAGCCAAGCCGGGACAGGGCCCGAGACCCAGTACTTC.